This passage covers 4 T cell receptor beta chains from one sample sequenced in a study of shared clonotypes between healthy human individuals. The naive CD8 subset, CD45RO-negative cells positively selected for CCR7, excluded terminally differentiated effector memory CD45RA+ cells. Clones were read by immunoSEQ multiplex PCR, and TCRdb kept only the in-frame ones, dropping some. The sample records about 1,900,000 clones, over 85% being singletons. Sequencing used naive CD8+ T cells sorted from blood. The receptor source for this set is a man aged 18 to 29 in good health.

The V gene is TRBV28, the J gene TRBJ2-3; D gene ambiguous. The CDR3 has 14 amino acids. Deletions cut 6 bases from V and 2 bases from J, with 12 bases between. Germline V gives CDR1 MDHEN, CDR2 SYDVKM. CDR3 amino acids: CASSPRSYTDTQYF. The CDR3 bases are TGTGCCAGCAGCCCGAGATCTTACACAGATACGCAGTATTTT.

This clone was detected only once. The same CDR3 is also encoded by other DNA sequences in this sample. This chain links TRBV7-3 with TRBJ2-7; no clear D. The CDR3 has 13 residues. The V gene lost 3 bases and the J gene lost 4 bases, with 10 bases spanning the gap. Per the germline V gene, CDR1 is SGHTA and CDR2 is FQGTGA. Here the CDR3 DNA reads TGTGCCAGCAGCTTGACGGATGGGTACGAGCAGTACTTC. Encoded protein: CASSLTDGYEQYF. Full variable domain (rest looked up from reference TRBV7-3 and TRBJ2-7): GAGVSQTPSNKVTEKGKYVELRCDPISGHTALYWYRQSLGQGPEFLIYFQGTGAADDSGLPNDRFFAVRPEGSVSTLKIQRTERGDSAVYLCASSLTDGYEQYFGPGTRLTVT.

The chain has TRBV27 and TRBJ2-3, with D tentatively TRBD2 (6 bases). The CDR3 loop spans 14 amino acids. The V gene lost 2 bases and the J gene lost 3 bases, with 9 bases spanning the gap. Germline V lookup: CDR1 MNHEY, CDR2 SMNVEV (reference sequence). The CDR3 is CASSLRGLTDTQYF. The CDR3 nucleotides are TGTGCCAGCAGTTTAAGGGGACTGACAGATACGCAGTATTTT.

The rearrangement links TRBV29-1 to TRBJ1-1; D possibly corresponds to TRBD1 (6 bases). CDR1 and CDR2 from the germline V gene are SQVTM and ANQGSEA. The CDR3 sequence is 14 residues long. Trimming cost V 0 bases and J 5 bases, with 13 bases left between them. CDR3 bases: TGCAGCGTTGAAGATCGGGGGGCGAGGACTGAAGCTTTCTTT. This translates into CSVEDRGARTEAFF.